This T cell receptor (beta chain) was recovered during a study of cytomegalovirus exposure and HLA in healthy donors. CDR1 SEHNR and CDR2 FQNEAQ come from the germline V gene (reference sequence). Unmatched junction bases numbered 7, after V lost 7 bases and J lost 6 bases. The CDR3 runs 14 residues. Produced via immunoSEQ multiplex PCR; TCRdb's table is partial and in-frame only. This table holds 300,000 to 450,000 clones, roughly 89% found once. The sample taken for sequencing was PBMCs. The V and J genes are TRBV7-9 and TRBJ1-4, with TRBD1 identical over 8 bases. The clonotype was recovered from a woman between 18 and 29 years old in good health and CMV-seronegative. CDR3 nucleotides: TGTGCCAGCATCAGCGACAGGGGCGATGAAAAACTGTTTTTT. This translates into CASISDRGDEKLFF.